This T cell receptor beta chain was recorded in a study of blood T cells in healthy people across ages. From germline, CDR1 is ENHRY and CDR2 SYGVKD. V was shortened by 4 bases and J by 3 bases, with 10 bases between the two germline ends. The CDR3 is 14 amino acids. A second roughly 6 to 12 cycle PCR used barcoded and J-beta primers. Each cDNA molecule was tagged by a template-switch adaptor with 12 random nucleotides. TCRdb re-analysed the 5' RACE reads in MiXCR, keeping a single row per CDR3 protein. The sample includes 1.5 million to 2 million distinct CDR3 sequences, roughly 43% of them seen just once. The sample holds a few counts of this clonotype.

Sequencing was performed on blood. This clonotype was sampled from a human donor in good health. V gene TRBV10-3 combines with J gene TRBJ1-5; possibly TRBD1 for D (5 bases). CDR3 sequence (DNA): TGTGCCATCAGTGGATCAGGGATCAATCAGCCCCAGCATTTT. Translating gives CAISGSGINQPQHF.